This T cell receptor (beta chain) stems from a study of graft-versus-host responses after intestinal transplantation. Study-level background: Every one of the recipients received anti-thymocyte globulin induction and afterwards took tacrolimus and steroids for around 3 years.

Regarding this clone: Its specificity is unknown.

Profiled with immunoSEQ multiplex PCR; TCRdb holds only in-frame clones, not every one. This sample has approximately 68,000 clones, with around 91% found just once. Sequencing used unstimulated CD8+ T cells sorted from spleen or lymph node cells, obtained before transplant. This TCR came from a human donor who was the organ donor for an intestinal transplant.

In DNA form, the CDR3 reads TGCAGCGGCGCTAGCGGGGGGCAAGCCTCTGAGCAGTTCTTC. Translation gives CSGASGGQASEQFF. The chain carries TRBV29-1 and TRBJ2-1; TRBD2 agrees at 11 bases. The CDR3 runs 14 residues. Germline lookup yields CDR1 SQVTM and CDR2 ANQGSEA. V lost 7 bases and J lost 9; bases outside the gene matches: 11.